The entry that follows covers one T cell receptor (beta chain) sequence. The sample is drawn from a study of shared T cell receptors in the human thymus. CDR1 and CDR2 (germline): KGHSH, LQKENI. V shed 8 bases and J shed 4 bases, with 26 bases lying between them. The CDR3 totals 18 residues. Assay used: immunoSEQ multiplex PCR; TCRdb lists only in-frame clones, some missing. The table lists roughly 710,000 clones, roughly 85% of them singletons. This same sample was also taken into another study, of human thymus T cells.

This TCR was sampled from a girl under three years old with a congenital heart defect. Material: thymocytes. The rearrangement joins TRBV18 to TRBJ1-4; D might be TRBD1 (5 bases). The CDR3 here is CASTGRRVAREVNEKLFF. CDR3 nucleotides: TGTGCCAGCACGGGACGAAGAGTTGCAAGGGAGGTTAATGAAAAACTGTTTTTT. The full variable domain, in which reference TRBV18 and TRBJ1-4 provide the parts outside the CDR3, is NAGVMQNPRHLVRRRGQEARLRCSPMKGHSHVYWYRQLPEEGLKFMVYLQKENIIDESGMPKERFSAEFPKEGPSILRIQQVVRGDSAAYFCASTGRRVAREVNEKLFFGSGTQLSVL.